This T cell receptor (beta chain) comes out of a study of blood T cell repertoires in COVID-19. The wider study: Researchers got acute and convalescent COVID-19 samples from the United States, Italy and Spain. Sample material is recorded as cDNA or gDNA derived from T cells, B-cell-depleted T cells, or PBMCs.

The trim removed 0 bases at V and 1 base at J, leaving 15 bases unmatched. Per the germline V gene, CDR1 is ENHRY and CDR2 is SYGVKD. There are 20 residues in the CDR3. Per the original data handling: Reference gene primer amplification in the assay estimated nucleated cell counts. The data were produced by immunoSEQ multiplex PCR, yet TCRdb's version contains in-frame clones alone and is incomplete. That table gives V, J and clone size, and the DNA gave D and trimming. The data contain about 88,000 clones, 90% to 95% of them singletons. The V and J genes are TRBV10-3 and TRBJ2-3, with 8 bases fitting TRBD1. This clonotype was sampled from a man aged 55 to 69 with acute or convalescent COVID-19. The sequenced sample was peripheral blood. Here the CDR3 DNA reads TGTGCCATCAGTGAGTCCCCCCCAACCGGGACAGGCGCACGCACAGATACGCAGTATTTT. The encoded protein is CAISESPPTGTGARTDTQYF.